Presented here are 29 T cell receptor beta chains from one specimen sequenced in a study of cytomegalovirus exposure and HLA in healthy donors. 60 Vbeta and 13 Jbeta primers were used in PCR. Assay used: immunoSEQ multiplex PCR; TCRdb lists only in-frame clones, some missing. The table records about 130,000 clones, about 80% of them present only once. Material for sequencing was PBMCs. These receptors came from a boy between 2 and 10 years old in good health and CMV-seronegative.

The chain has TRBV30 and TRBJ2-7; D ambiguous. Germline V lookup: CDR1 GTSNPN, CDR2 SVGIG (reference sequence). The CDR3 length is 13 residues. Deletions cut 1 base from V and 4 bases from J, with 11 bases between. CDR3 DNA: TGTGCCTGGAGTGAGAGGAGTAGGTACGAGCAGTACTTC. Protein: CAWSERSRYEQYF.

The CDR3 coding sequence is TGCGCCAGCAGCTTGGTGTCCAGCGATTTGAACACTGAAGCTTTCTTT. This gives the protein CASSLVSSDLNTEAFF. The chain links TRBV5-1 to TRBJ1-1; D ambiguous. From germline, CDR1 is SGHRS and CDR2 YFSETQ. Trimming pared 0 bases from V and 0 bases from J, leaving 12 bases between. This CDR3 contains 16 residues.

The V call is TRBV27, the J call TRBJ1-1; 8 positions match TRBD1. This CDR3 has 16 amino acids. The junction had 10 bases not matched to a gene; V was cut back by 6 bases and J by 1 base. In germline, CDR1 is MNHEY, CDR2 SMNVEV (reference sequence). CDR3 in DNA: TGTGCCAGCAGCTTACGAACTACAGGGGGGAACACTGAAGCTTTCTTT. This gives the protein CASSLRTTGGNTEAFF.

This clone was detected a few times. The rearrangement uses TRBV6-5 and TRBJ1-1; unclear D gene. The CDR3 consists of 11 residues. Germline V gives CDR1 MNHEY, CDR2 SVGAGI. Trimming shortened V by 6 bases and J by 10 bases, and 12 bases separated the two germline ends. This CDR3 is CASSPGIGAFF. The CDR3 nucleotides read TGTGCCAGCAGCCCCGGGATCGGAGCTTTCTTT.

Here the CDR3 DNA reads TGCAGCGTAAATAAACCCGGACTAGCGGGAGTCGGTGATTACAATGAGCAGTTCTTC. Translation gives CSVNKPGLAGVGDYNEQFF. V and J are TRBV29-1 and TRBJ2-1; 13 bases are a match to TRBD2. Germline V lookup: CDR1 SQVTM, CDR2 ANQGSEA. The CDR3 length is 19 residues. After removal of 6 bases from V and 4 bases from J, the junction contained 18 bases not matched to a gene.

The CDR3 here is CAISESRQGGDEQFF. The DNA of the CDR3 is TGTGCCATCAGTGAGTCCAGACAGGGGGGGGATGAGCAGTTCTTC. The gene calls are TRBV10-3 and TRBJ2-1; TRBD1 agrees at 9 bases. The CDR3 has 15 amino acids. V was pared by 0 bases and J by 8 bases, with 5 bases of the junction left unmatched. Germline V gene lookup returns CDR1 ENHRY and CDR2 SYGVKD.

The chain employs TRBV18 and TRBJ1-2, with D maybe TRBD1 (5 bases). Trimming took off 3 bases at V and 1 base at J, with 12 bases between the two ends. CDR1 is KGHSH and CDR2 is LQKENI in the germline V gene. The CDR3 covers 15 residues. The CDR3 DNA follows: TGTGCCAGCTCACCTGGCCAGGGCCTTAACTATGGCTACACCTTC. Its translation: CASSPGQGLNYGYTF.

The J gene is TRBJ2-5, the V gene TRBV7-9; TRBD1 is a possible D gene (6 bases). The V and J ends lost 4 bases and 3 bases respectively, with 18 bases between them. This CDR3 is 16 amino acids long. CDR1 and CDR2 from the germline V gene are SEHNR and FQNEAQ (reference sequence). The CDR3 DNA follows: TGTGCCAGCAGCTCTCCCGGACAGAGGGTGGAAGAGACCCAGTACTTC. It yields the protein CASSSPGQRVEETQYF.

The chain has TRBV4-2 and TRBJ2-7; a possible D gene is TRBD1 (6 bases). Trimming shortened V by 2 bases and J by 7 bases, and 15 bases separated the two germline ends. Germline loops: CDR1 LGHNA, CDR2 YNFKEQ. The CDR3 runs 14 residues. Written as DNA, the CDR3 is TGTGCCAGCAGCCAAAAACAGTTGGGGGCAGAGCAGTACTTC. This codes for CASSQKQLGAEQYF.

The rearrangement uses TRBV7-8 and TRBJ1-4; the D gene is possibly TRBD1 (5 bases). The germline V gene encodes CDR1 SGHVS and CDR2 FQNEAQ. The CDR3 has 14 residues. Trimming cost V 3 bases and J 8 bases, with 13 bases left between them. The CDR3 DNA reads TGTGCCAGCAGCTTCGGGCGGTGGGGCGAAAAACTGTTTTTT. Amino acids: CASSFGRWGEKLFF.

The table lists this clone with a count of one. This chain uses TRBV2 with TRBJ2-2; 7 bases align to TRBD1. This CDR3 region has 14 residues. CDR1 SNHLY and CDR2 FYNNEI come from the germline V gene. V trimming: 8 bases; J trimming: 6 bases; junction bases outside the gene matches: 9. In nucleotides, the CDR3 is TGTGCCAGCCTCGACAGGGACGCGTCCGGGGAGCTGTTTTTT. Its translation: CASLDRDASGELFF.

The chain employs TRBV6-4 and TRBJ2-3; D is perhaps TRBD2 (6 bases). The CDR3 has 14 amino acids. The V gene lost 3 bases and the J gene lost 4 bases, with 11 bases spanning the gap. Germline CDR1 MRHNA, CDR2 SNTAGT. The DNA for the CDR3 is TGTGCCAGCAGTGAAAGTAGGGAGGCAGATACGCAGTATTTT. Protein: CASSESREADTQYF.

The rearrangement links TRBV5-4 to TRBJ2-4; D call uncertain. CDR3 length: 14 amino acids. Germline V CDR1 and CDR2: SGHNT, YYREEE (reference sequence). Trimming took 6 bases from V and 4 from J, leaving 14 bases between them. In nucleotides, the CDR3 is TGTGCCAGCACCCAAGACTGGAATAAAAACATTCAGTACTTC. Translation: CASTQDWNKNIQYF.

The CDR3 sequence is CASSLGGAGRQPQHF. The CDR3 nucleotides are TGTGCCAGCAGCTTAGGCGGGGCAGGCCGACAGCCCCAGCATTTT. The J gene is TRBJ1-5, the V gene TRBV7-9; perhaps TRBD1 as D (5 bases). The germline V gene encodes CDR1 SEHNR and CDR2 FQNEAQ (reference sequence). V shed 1 base and J shed 7 bases, with 14 bases lying between them. The CDR3 extends over 15 amino acids.

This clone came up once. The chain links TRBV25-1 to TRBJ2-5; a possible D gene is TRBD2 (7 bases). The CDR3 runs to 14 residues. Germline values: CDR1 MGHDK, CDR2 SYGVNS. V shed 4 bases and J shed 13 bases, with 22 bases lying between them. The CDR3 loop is CASSGAKGGGTTYF. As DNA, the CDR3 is TGTGCCAGCAGTGGAGCCAAGGGAGGGGGAACCACGTACTTC.

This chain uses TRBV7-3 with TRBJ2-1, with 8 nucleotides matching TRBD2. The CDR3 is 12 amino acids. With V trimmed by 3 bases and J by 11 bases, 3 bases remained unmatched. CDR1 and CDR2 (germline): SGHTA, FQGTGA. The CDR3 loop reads CASSFIAGQQFF. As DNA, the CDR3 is TGTGCCAGCAGCTTTATAGCGGGACAGCAGTTCTTC.

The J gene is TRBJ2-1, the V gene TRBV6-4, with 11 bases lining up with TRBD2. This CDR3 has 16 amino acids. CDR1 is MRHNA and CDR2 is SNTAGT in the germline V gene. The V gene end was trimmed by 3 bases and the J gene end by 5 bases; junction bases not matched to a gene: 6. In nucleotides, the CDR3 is TGTGCCAGCAGTGAAACCCTAGCGGGGGGCCACAATGAGCAGTTCTTC. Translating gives CASSETLAGGHNEQFF.

CDR3: CASSPSGQLNTEAFF. The CDR3 DNA sequence: TGTGCCAGCAGCCCGTCCGGACAGCTGAACACTGAAGCTTTCTTT. This chain joins TRBV7-3 and TRBJ1-1; a possible D gene is TRBD1 (6 bases). The CDR3 is 15 residues long. Between the trimmed V and J ends, which lost 5 bases and 0 bases, there was a span of 13 bases. Germline V gene lookup returns CDR1 SGHTA and CDR2 FQGTGA.

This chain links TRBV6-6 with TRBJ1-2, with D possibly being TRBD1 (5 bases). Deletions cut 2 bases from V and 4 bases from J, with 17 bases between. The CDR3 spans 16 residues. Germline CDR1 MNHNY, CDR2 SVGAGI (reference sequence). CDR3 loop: CASSYTTDAPPYGYTF. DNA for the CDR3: TGTGCCAGCAGTTACACGACAGACGCACCCCCCTATGGCTACACCTTC.

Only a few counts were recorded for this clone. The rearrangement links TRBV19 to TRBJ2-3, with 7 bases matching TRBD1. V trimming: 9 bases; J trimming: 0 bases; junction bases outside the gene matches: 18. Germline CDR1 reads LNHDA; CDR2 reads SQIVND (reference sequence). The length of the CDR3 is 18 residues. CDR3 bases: TGTGCCAGCAGTGACAGGGAAAGCGCCAACCGGAGCACAGATACGCAGTATTTT. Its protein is CASSDRESANRSTDTQYF.

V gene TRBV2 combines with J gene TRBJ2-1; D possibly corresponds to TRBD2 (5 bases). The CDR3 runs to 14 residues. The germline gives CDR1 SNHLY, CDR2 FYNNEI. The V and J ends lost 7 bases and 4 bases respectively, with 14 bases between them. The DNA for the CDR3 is TGTGCCAGCACCCGGGGAGTTCTTTACAATGAGCAGTTCTTC. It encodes CASTRGVLYNEQFF.

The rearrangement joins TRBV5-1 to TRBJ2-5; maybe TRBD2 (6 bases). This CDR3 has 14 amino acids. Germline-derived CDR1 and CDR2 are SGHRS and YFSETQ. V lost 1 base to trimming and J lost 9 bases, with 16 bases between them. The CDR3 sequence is CASSLSGAPRAQYF. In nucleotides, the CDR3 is TGCGCCAGCAGCTTGTCGGGAGCGCCCAGGGCCCAGTACTTC.

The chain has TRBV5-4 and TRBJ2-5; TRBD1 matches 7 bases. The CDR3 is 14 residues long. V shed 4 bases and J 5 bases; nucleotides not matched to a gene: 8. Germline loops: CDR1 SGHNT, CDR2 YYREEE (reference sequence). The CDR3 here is CASSQRGPGETQYF. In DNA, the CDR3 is TGTGCCAGCAGCCAGAGGGGGCCTGGGGAGACCCAGTACTTC. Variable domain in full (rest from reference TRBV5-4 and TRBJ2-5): ETGVTQSPTHLIKTRGQQVTLRCSSQSGHNTVSWYQQALGQGPQFIFQYYREEENGRGNFPPRFSGLQFPNYSSELNVNALELDDSALYLCASSQRGPGETQYFGPGTRLLVL.

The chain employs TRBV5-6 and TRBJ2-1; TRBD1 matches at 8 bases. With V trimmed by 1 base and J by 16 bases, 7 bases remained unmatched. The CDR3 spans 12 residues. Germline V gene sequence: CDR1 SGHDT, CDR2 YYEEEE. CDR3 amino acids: CASSLPSGQEFF. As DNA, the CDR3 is TGTGCCAGCAGCTTGCCCTCGGGACAGGAATTCTTC.

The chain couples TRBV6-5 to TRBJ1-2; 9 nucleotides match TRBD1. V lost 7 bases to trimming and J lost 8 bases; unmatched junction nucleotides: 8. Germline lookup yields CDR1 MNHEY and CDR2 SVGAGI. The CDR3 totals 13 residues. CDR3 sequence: CASKPGTGKGYTF. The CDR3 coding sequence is TGTGCCAGCAAACCCGGGACAGGGAAAGGCTACACCTTC.

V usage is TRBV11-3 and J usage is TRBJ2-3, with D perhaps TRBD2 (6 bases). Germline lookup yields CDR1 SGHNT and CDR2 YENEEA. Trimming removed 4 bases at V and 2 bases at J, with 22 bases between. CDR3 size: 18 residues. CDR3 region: CASSWGRSPSPLTDTQYF. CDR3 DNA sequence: TGTGCCAGCAGCTGGGGGAGGAGCCCCAGTCCCCTCACAGATACGCAGTATTTT.

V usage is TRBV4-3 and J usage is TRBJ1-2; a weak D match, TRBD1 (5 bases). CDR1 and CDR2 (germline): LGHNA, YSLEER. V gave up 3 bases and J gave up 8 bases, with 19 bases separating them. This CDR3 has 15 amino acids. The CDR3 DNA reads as TGCGCCAGCAGCCAGCAGGGTTTGGGTACGGAGGGCTACACCTTC. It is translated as CASSQQGLGTEGYTF.

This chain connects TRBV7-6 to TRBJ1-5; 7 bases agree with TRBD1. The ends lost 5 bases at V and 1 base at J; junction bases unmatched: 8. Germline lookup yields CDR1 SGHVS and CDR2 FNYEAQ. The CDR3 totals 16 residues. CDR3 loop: CASSPSTGTSNQPQHF. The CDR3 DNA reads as TGTGCCAGCAGCCCATCGACAGGGACAAGCAATCAGCCCCAGCATTTT. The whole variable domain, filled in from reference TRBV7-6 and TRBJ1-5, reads GAGVSQSPRYKVTKRGQDVALRCDPISGHVSLYWYRQALGQGPEFLTYFNYEAQQDKSGLPNDRFSAERPEGSISTLTIQRTEQRDSAMYRCASSPSTGTSNQPQHFGDGTRLSIL.

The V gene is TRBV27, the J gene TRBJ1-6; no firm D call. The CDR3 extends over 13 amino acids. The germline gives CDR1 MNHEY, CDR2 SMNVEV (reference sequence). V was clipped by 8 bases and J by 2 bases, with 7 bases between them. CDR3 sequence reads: CASADTYNSPLHF. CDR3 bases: TGTGCCAGCGCAGACACCTATAATTCACCCCTCCACTTT.